Listed below are T cell receptor beta chains from one sample, sequenced in a study of molecular identifiers for immune sequencing clone quantification. TCRdb processed the PCR reads anew with MiXCR; each CDR3 protein has one entry. The sample lists about 630,000 distinct CDR3 sequences; approximately 24% were seen once. The sequencing input was naive CD8+ T cells from blood, with Jurkat cell RNA spiked in. Every receptor here comes from a human donor in good health. Some libraries in this study had Jurkat cell RNA spiked in. Both conserved end residues are part of each CDR3. D genes are given only for firm matches. For some rows the clone size is stated as once, few or many, or as a class when expanded; others skip it.

v_gene	abundance	d_gene	j_gene	CDR3aa	CDR3nt
TRBV24-1	few	-	TRBJ1-4	CATSEDEKLFF	TGTGCCACCAGTGAAGACGAAAAACTGTTTTTT
TRBV6-5	few	-	TRBJ1-1	CASTETGWTEAFF	TGTGCCAGCACTGAGACGGGATGGACTGAAGCTTTCTTT
TRBV7-9	many	TRBD1	TRBJ1-5	CASSLTGLNQPQHF	TGTGCCAGCAGCCTGACAGGGCTCAATCAGCCCCAGCATTTT
TRBV6-1	once	-	TRBJ2-7	CASSPMAGSDEQYF	TGTGCCAGCAGCCCCATGGCCGGCTCCGACGAGCAGTACTTC
TRBV7-6	many	-	TRBJ2-3	CASSGGAVSTDTQYF	TGTGCCAGCAGCGGGGGGGCGGTTAGCACAGATACGCAGTATTTT
TRBV6-5	many	-	TRBJ1-1	CASSYSISGTEAFF	TGTGCCAGCAGTTACTCGATATCGGGCACTGAAGCTTTCTTT
TRBV9	few	-	TRBJ2-3	CASSPGVSPGDTQYF	TGTGCCAGCAGCCCCGGGGTCAGCCCTGGAGATACGCAGTATTTT
TRBV20-1	many	-	TRBJ1-1	CSARGLDRSEAFF	TGCAGTGCTAGAGGTCTGGACCGTTCGGAAGCTTTCTTT
TRBV4-1	many	-	TRBJ1-1	CASSQDYQGGTEAFF	TGCGCCAGCAGCCAAGATTACCAGGGAGGCACTGAAGCTTTCTTT
TRBV7-6	-	TRBD2	TRBJ2-5	CASSLEAGGQQETQYF	TGTGCCAGCAGCTTAGAGGCGGGGGGGCAACAAGAGACCCAGTACTTC
TRBV30	many	-	TRBJ2-7	CAWSEGYEQYF	TGTGCCTGGAGCGAGGGATACGAGCAGTACTTC
TRBV7-9	few	TRBD2	TRBJ2-7	CASSAETSTSSYEQYF	TGTGCCAGCAGCGCCGAGACTAGCACGAGCTCCTACGAGCAGTACTTC
TRBV6-1	many	-	TRBJ2-7	CASSAKDSYEQYF	TGTGCCAGCAGTGCAAAGGATTCCTACGAGCAGTACTTC
TRBV12-5	many	-	TRBJ2-2	CASGFGQVLTTGELFF	TGTGCTAGTGGTTTCGGCCAGGTACTGACCACCGGGGAGCTGTTTTTT
TRBV3-1	many	-	TRBJ2-3	CASSQDRPAGTTDTQYF	TGTGCCAGCAGCCAAGATCGACCGGCGGGGACCACAGATACGCAGTATTTT
TRBV30	few	TRBD1	TRBJ2-5	CAWGTGGGQETQYF	TGTGCCTGGGGGACAGGGGGTGGACAAGAGACCCAGTACTTC
TRBV5-6	few	-	TRBJ1-3	CASSFGDTGSSGNTIYF	TGTGCCAGCAGCTTTGGGGACACAGGGTCATCGGGAAACACCATATATTTT
TRBV7-9	-	TRBD1	TRBJ2-1	CASSLGRTGNNEQFF	TGTGCCAGCAGCTTAGGGAGGACAGGGAACAATGAGCAGTTCTTC
TRBV2	few	-	TRBJ2-7	CASSELEQYF	TGTGCCAGCAGTGAGTTGGAGCAGTACTTC
TRBV29-1	many	-	TRBJ2-1	CSVEVGHTEEQFF	TGCAGCGTTGAAGTGGGACACACTGAGGAGCAGTTCTTC
TRBV3-1	-	-	TRBJ2-5	CASSQAREFWETQYF	TGTGCCAGCAGCCAAGCTCGGGAGTTTTGGGAGACCCAGTACTTC
TRBV6-5	many	-	TRBJ2-7	CASGPTPYEQYF	TGTGCCAGCGGCCCCACGCCCTACGAGCAGTACTTC
TRBV7-9	-	-	TRBJ1-1	CASSLEQNEAFF	TGTGCCAGCAGCTTAGAACAGAACGAAGCTTTCTTT
TRBV7-9	few	-	TRBJ2-2	CASSPVLNTGELFF	TGTGCCAGCAGCCCCGTACTTAACACCGGGGAGCTGTTTTTT
TRBV5-6	-	-	TRBJ2-1	CASSLGNYNGQFF	TGTGCCAGCAGCTTGGGGAATTACAATGGGCAGTTCTTC
TRBV27	many	-	TRBJ1-1	CASSLSPGAHGANTEAFF	TGTGCCAGCAGTTTATCCCCAGGCGCCCATGGCGCGAACACTGAAGCTTTCTTT
TRBV11-2	few	TRBD1	TRBJ2-7	CASSPTLTRDSSYEQYF	TGTGCCAGCAGCCCCACCCTAACCCGGGACAGCTCCTACGAGCAGTACTTC
TRBV7-9	-	TRBD2	TRBJ2-2	CASSPPPGRTSGTGELFF	TGTGCCAGCAGCCCCCCCCCGGGACGGACTAGCGGCACCGGGGAGCTGTTTTTT
TRBV24-1	many	TRBD1	TRBJ1-1	CATRRTGTTEAFF	TGTGCCACCAGAAGGACAGGGACCACTGAAGCTTTCTTT
TRBV9	few	-	TRBJ2-7	CASSPYSTHREQYF	TGTGCCAGCAGCCCGTACAGTACTCATCGGGAGCAGTACTTC